The table lists the clone carrying this TCR beta chain with a few counts. The target antigen is unknown. These data are taken from a study of T-cell memory formation after mild COVID-19. Study context: Largely, the TCR clusters proved donor specific.

Study-level results: Later expanders leaned toward CD4+, whereas clones contracting from day 15 to 85 were balanced CD4/CD8. Some clones that responded were present in memory (sampled pre-infection), which suggests cross-reactive memory joined. Chiefly within CM and EM were the contracting CD4+ clones; CD8+ ones were within EMRA.

TCRdb fed the 5' RACE reads into MiXCR, producing one record per CDR3 protein. The sample consists of roughly 150,000 distinct CDR3 sequences, about 25% of them appearing once. V shed 0 bases and J 4 bases; nucleotides not matched to a gene: 4. The germline CDR1 and CDR2 sequences are SGHRS and YFSETQ. CDR3 size: 15 residues. The chain couples TRBV5-1 to TRBJ2-1, with 7 bases fitting TRBD1. This clonotype originated in an adult woman who had mild COVID-19 (a few samples of this study predate the infection). Cell type and time point are not known. Sequences were obtained from PBMCs or a T cell subset sorted from them (not recorded which). The CDR3 region is CASSLDRGYYNEQFF. In DNA form, the CDR3 reads TGCGCCAGCAGCTTGGACAGGGGCTATTACAATGAGCAGTTCTTC.